This T cell receptor (beta chain) appears in the sequencing data of a study of identical twins. Findings and limits, study-wide: Insertions were reduced in abundant cord blood beta clonotypes but not in memory repertoires. A partial confounding effect on zero-insertion analyses could come from invariant MAIT and iNKT cells.

Note on this clonotype: Its specificity is unknown.

V was pared by 4 bases and J by 4 bases, with 7 bases between. Germline V gene data show CDR1 as LNHNV and CDR2 as YYDKDF (reference sequence). The CDR3 totals 13 residues. With template switching, a universal primer site was added, and the cDNA carried unique molecular identifiers. TCRdb processed the 5' RACE reads anew with MiXCR; each CDR3 protein has one entry. The repertoire includes roughly 1,500,000 distinct CDR3 sequences, more than 30% of them detected once, and under 0.35% sits in the top ten. The source of this sequence is a newborn girl in good health. J is TRBJ2-2 and V is TRBV15; D is uncertain. The source material was cord blood. The CDR3 spells CATSKARTGELFF. CDR3 nucleotides: TGTGCCACCAGCAAAGCTCGCACCGGGGAGCTGTTTTTT.